This TCR beta chain emerged from a study of CD8 T cells in ankylosing spondylitis (dated by TCRdb to between 2016 and 2019). As for the study more broadly: The study set out to find disease-linked TCR variants by profiling T cell receptor beta repertoires in ankylosing spondylitis patients and healthy donors. The whole study cohort included some 100 healthy donors and 20 to 25 ankylosing spondylitis patients. Samples of peripheral blood were taken, and for ankylosing spondylitis patients, synovial fluid was collected as well. General findings and caveats noted by the study authors: Some motif variants were previously reported in synovial fluid and blood of reactive arthritis patients, suggesting common disease-initiation mechanisms. Blood from ankylosing spondylitis patients appeared to be characterized by a TCR beta motif composed of under 10 highly homologous amino acid variants. Significant enrichment of the disease-linked clones was reported in matched synovial fluid samples from ankylosing spondylitis patients. A CD8+ phenotype was shown by the disease-linked clones, which were found at relatively low frequencies in peripheral blood.

This clonotype was counted a single time. This clone's antigen is unknown. Within one base of it there is no much larger clone, and no base qualities were kept. Evidence from one read is weak. V is pared back by 5 bases and J by 4 bases, with 11 bases lying between the germline termini. For CDR1 and CDR2, the germline V gene lists SGHTA and FQGNSA. Reading from cysteine to phenylalanine, the CDR3 counts 13 amino acids. The read is trimmed to its CDR3 DNA, 39 bases read in frame from base 1. TCRdb records Illumina HiSeq 2500 as the sequencer. TCR beta libraries were prepared by quantitative 5'-RACE with molecular barcodes. In the original analysis: A new computational method, built on a probabilistic model of VDJ rearrangement, was used to identify disease-linked TCR variants. TCRdb's own reprocessing of the public reads used fastp at Q25 and MiXCR and kept productive beta chains. Every entry covers one CDR3 protein and lists the most common genes and DNA from its rows. None of the V and J calls come from the authors' own analysis; TCRdb made them. The sample table records 200,000 to 300,000 distinct CDR3 sequences; about 10% of these occur just once. About 2.5% of the sample is held by the ten biggest clonotypes.

The source of this sequence is a male donor with ankylosing spondylitis or in good health (not recorded which). The rearrangement joined TRBV7-2 to TRBJ1-2; no D segment can be confidently identified. The sample taken for sequencing was blood, either unsorted or a sorted T cell fraction (not recorded which). The nucleotide sequence is given as TGTGCCAGCAGCCTAAGCCACACCTATGGCTACACCTTC. The encoded protein is CASSLSHTYGYTF.